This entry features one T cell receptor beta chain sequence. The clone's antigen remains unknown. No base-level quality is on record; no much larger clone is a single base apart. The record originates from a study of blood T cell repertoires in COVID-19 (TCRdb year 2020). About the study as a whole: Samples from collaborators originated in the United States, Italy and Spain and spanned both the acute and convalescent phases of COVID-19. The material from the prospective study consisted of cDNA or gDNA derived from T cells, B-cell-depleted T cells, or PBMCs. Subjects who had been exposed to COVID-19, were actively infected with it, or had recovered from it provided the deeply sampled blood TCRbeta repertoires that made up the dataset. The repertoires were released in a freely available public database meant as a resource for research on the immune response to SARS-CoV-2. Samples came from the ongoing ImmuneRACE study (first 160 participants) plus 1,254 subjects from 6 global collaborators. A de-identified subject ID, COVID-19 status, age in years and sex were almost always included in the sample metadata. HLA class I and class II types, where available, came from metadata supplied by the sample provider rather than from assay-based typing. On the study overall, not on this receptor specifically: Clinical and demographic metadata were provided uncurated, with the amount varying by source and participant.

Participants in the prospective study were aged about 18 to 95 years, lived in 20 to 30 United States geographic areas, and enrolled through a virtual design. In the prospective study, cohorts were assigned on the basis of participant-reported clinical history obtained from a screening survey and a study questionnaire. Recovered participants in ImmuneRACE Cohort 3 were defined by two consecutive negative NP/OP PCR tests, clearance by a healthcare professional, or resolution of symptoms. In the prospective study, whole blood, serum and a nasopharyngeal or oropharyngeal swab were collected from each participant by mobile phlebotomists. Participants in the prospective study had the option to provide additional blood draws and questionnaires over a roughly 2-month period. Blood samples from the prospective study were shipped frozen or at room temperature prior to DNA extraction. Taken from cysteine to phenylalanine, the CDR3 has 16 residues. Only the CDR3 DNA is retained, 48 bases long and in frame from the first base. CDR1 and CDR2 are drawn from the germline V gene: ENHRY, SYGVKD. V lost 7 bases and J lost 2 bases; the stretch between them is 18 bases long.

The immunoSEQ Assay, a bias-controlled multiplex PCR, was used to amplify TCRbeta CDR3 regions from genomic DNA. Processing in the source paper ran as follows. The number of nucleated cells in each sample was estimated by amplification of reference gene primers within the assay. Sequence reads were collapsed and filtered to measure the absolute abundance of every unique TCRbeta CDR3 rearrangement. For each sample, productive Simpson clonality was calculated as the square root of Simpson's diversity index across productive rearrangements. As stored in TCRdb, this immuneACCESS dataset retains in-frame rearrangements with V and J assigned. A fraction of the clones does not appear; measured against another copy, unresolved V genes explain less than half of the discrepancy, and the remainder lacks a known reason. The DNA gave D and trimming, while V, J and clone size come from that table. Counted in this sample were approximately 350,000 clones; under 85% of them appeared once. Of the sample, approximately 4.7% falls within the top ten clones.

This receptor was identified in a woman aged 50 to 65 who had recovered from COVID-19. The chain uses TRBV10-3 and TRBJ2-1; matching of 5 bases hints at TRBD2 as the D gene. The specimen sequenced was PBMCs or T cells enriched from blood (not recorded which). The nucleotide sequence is TGTGCCATCACCCCCGATGGCAGCGGAACCTACAATGAGCAGTTCTTC. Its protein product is CAITPDGSGTYNEQFF.